These T cell receptor beta chains were read from a single sample in a study of cytomegalovirus exposure and HLA in healthy donors. The method was immunoSEQ multiplex PCR; TCRdb's version includes in-frame clones alone and lacks a portion of them. The table includes 90,000 to 100,000 clones, 80% to 85% detected once. Sequencing was carried out using PBMCs. The source is a man in his forties or fifties in good health and CMV-seronegative. CDR3s include the opening cysteine and the closing phenylalanine or tryptophan. D genes are given only for firm matches. Some rows have no size entry. The others give once, few or many, or a class for an expanded clone.

V,J,D,size,DNA,CDR3
TRBV4-3,TRBJ1-2,NA,NA,TGCGCCAGCAGCCAAGTGACAGCCAACTATGGCTACACCTTC,CASSQVTANYGYTF
TRBV5-1,TRBJ2-5,TRBD2,NA,TGCGCCAGCAGCGGGACTAGCGGGGTGAAGACCCAGTACTTC,CASSGTSGVKTQYF
TRBV15,TRBJ1-4,NA,NA,TGTGCCACCAGCAGAGGTCAGGCAGAAAAACTGTTTTTT,CATSRGQAEKLFF
TRBV2,TRBJ2-3,NA,NA,TGTGCCAGCAGTGAACTTGAGGATACGCAGTATTTT,CASSELEDTQYF
TRBV2,TRBJ1-2,NA,few,TGTGCCAGCAGCCAGAAAATCCAAAACTATGGCTACACCTTC,CASSQKIQNYGYTF
TRBV4-1,TRBJ2-7,TRBD1,few,TGCGCCAGCAGCCCCGACAGGGGTAACTACGAGCAGTACTTC,CASSPDRGNYEQYF
TRBV18,TRBJ2-7,NA,NA,TGTGCCAGCTCACCAGAGGACAGTTACTACGAGCAGTACTTC,CASSPEDSYYEQYF
TRBV6-4,TRBJ2-3,TRBD1,few,TGTGCCACGGGACAGGGACACACAGATACGCAGTATTTT,CATGQGHTDTQYF
TRBV5-4,TRBJ1-1,NA,NA,TGTGCCAGCAGCTTCGGACAGAACACTGAAGCTTTCTTT,CASSFGQNTEAFF
TRBV5-4,TRBJ2-7,TRBD1,NA,TGTGCCAGCAGCCTGACAGGGGGCATCGAGCAGTACTTC,CASSLTGGIEQYF
TRBV5-1,TRBJ2-7,TRBD1,NA,TGCGCCAGCAGCAAGGGACAGGAGATGGAGCAGTACTTC,CASSKGQEMEQYF
TRBV28,TRBJ1-3,NA,NA,TGTGCCAGCAGGGTACTCGCAGCGGGGGCGAGCTCTGGAAACACCATATATTTT,CASRVLAAGASSGNTIYF
TRBV11-1,TRBJ2-1,TRBD2,NA,TGTGCCAGCAGCTTAGGCGGGGGGGGGTACAATGAGCAGTTCTTC,CASSLGGGGYNEQFF
TRBV10-1,TRBJ1-2,TRBD1,NA,TGCGCCACGAATCCGGGACAGGGGGCTAATGGCTACACCTTC,CATNPGQGANGYTF
TRBV11-2,TRBJ1-1,NA,NA,TGTGCCAGCAGCCTCAGGCTGGGCACTGAAGCTTTCTTT,CASSLRLGTEAFF
TRBV4-3,TRBJ2-2,NA,NA,TGCGCCAGCAGCGCCCTAGTAGGGGGAGCCACCGGGGAGCTGTTTTTT,CASSALVGGATGELFF
TRBV4-2,TRBJ2-5,TRBD2,NA,TGTGCCAGCAGCCAGGCGGGGGGGCCGGGAGAGACCCAGTACTTC,CASSQAGGPGETQYF
TRBV13,TRBJ1-2,NA,NA,TGTGCCAGCAGCATTAGACAGGTATCGGTGTATGGCTACACCTTC,CASSIRQVSVYGYTF
TRBV11-2,TRBJ2-3,TRBD2,once,TGTGCCAGCAGTTGGGGGGGGACTAGCCCCTGGCAGGATACGCAGTATTTT,CASSWGGTSPWQDTQYF
TRBV7-2,TRBJ2-4,NA,NA,TGTGCCAGCAGCCCCAAAACTGGAAACATTCAGTACTTC,CASSPKTGNIQYF
TRBV7-2,TRBJ2-3,TRBD2,once,TGTGCCAGCAGCTTCAGAGGAATAGCGGGGGGAAGCACAGATACGCAGTATTTT,CASSFRGIAGGSTDTQYF
TRBV4-1,TRBJ2-2,TRBD2,once,TGCGCCAGCAGCGTCGGGACTATATATACCGGGGAGCTGTTTTTT,CASSVGTIYTGELFF
TRBV5-5,TRBJ1-4,NA,NA,TGTGCCAGCAGCTTGGCAGGTGCAACTAATGAAAAACTGTTTTTT,CASSLAGATNEKLFF
TRBV4-3,TRBJ1-6,NA,few,TGCGCCAGCAGCCAAGAATTCTTCTCACCCCTCCACTTT,CASSQEFFSPLHF